The text below deals with one T cell receptor beta chain. As yet, its antigen is unknown. This entry belongs to a study of cytomegalovirus exposure and HLA in healthy donors. Study context: From donors who were HLA-typed, an early data release held about 85 million unique TCRs. Study observations and caveats: A later analysis linked a missense variant in DCLRE1C to the trimming of TCR beta V and J genes. The likely explanation for a cluster of highly shared sequence variants was sequencing artifact. Later analysis suggested links between common viral pathogens and several top significant clusters.

V dropped 2 bases and J dropped 0 bases, with 6 bases sitting between them. This CDR3 has 14 residues. The germline V gene has CDR1 LGHNA and CDR2 YSLEER. PCR involved 60 Vbeta and 13 Jbeta primers. Assay: immunoSEQ multiplex PCR; the TCRdb copy retains only in-frame clones and omits some. Of about 130,000 clones in the sample, 65% to 90% are singletons; the top ten hold over 9%. The chain combines TRBV4-3 with TRBJ2-3; D gene uncertain. The sequence was obtained from a male donor in good health and CMV-seropositive. The specimen was PBMCs. CDR3 coding DNA: TGCGCCAGCAGCCAATTACAGAGCACAGATACGCAGTATTTT. This sequence encodes CASSQLQSTDTQYF.